This TCR beta chain stems from a study of T cells in Graves' hyperthyroidism and ophthalmopathy. Turning to the study itself: Peripheral blood was taken when the disease was first diagnosed, before any treatment began.

RNA transcripts were the template for amplifying TCR beta CDR3 regions. First-round RT-PCR of the TCR CDR3 relied on the HTBI primer set. TCRdb redid the calling of the multiplex PCR reads with MiXCR, one entry per CDR3 protein. The sample lists hundreds of thousands of distinct CDR3 sequences; around 20% were seen once. Of note for this clonotype: Its antigen is as yet unknown.

Study-level results: From stable hyperthyroidism, ophthalmopathy was set apart by a 13 V-J model.

Germline lookup yields CDR1 LNHDA and CDR2 SQIVND (reference sequence). The CDR3 has 18 amino acids. Trimming at V came to 2 bases and at J to 4 bases, leaving 13 bases not matched to a gene. Ophthalmopathy cases met thresholds of Clinical Activity Score at least 3, NOSPECS grade at least 4 and duration under 3 months. Lactation, pregnancy, other autoimmune disease or uncontrolled infection led to exclusion of patients. The J gene is TRBJ2-3, the V gene TRBV19; 9 bases fit TRBD2. What was sequenced was blood. The receptor comes from a man aged 25 to 40 with Graves' ophthalmopathy. CDR3 nucleotides: TGTGCCAGTAGTATACCTCTCAGACCTAGCGGGATCGCAGATACGCAGTATTTT. Protein sequence: CASSIPLRPSGIADTQYF.